In this sample, the clone carrying this TCR beta chain turned up once. The sample originates from a study of control samples from healthy donors and cancer patients. Sequencing used immunoSEQ multiplex PCR; TCRdb keeps in-frame clones, though not all of them. Of 130,000 or so clones in the sample, roughly 90% are singletons; the top ten hold roughly 3.2%. The clonotype was recovered from a man aged 50-59 years in good health. Sequenced sample: blood.

The CDR3: CASSMERYTGELFF. CDR3 DNA sequence: TGTGCCAGTAGTATGGAGCGATACACCGGGGAGCTGTTTTTT. V usage is TRBV19 and J usage is TRBJ2-2; D gene ambiguous. The CDR3 is 14 residues long. The germline V gene has CDR1 LNHDA and CDR2 SQIVND (reference sequence). V lost 3 bases, J lost 3 bases, and 8 bases lay in between.